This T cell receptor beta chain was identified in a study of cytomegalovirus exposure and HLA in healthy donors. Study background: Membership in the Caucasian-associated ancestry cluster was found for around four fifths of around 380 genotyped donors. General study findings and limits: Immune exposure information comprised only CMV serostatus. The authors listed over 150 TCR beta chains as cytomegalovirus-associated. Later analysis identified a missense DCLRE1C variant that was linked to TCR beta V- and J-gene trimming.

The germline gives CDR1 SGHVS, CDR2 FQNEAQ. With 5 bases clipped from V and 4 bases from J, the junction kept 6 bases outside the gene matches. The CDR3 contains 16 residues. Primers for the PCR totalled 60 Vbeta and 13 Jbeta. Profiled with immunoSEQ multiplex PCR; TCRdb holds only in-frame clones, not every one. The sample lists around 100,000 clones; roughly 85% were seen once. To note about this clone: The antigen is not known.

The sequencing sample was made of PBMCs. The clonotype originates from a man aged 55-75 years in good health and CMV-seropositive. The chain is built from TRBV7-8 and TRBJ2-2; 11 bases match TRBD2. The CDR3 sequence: CASSPLLAGVTGELFF. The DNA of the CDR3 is TGTGCCAGCAGCCCATTACTAGCGGGGGTCACCGGGGAGCTGTTTTTT.